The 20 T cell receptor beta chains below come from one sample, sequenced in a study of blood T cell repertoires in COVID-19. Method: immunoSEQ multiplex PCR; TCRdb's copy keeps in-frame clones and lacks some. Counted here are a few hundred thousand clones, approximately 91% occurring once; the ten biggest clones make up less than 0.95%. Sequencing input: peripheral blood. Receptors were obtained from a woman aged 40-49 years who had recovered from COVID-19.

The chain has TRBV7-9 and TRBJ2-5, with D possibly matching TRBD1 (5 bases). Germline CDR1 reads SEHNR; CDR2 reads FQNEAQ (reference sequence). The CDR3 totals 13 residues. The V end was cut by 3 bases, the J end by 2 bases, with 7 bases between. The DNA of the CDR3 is TGTGCCAGCAGCTTGAACAGGCAAGAGACCCAGTACTTC. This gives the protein CASSLNRQETQYF.

Written as DNA, the CDR3 is TGTGCCAGCAGTTACTCATCGGGGGGGGCCGGCGAGCAGTACTTC. It translates to CASSYSSGGAGEQYF. The chain is built from TRBV6-2 or TRBV6-3 and TRBJ2-7; TRBD2 agrees at 8 bases. The CDR3 sequence is 15 residues long. The ends lost 0 bases at V and 6 bases at J; junction bases unmatched: 7. Germline V gene data show CDR1 as MNHEY and CDR2 as SVGEGT.

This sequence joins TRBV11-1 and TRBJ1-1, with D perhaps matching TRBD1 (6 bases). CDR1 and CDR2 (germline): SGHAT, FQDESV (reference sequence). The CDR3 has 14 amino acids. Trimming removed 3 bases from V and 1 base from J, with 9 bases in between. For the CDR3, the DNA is TGTGCCAGCAGCTTGTACAGGGCGAACACTGAAGCTTTCTTT. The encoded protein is CASSLYRANTEAFF. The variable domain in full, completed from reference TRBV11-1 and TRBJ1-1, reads EAEVAQSPRYKITEKSQAVAFWCDPISGHATLYWYRQILGQGPELLVQFQDESVVDDSQLPKDRFSAERLKGVDSTLKIQPAELGDSAMYLCASSLYRANTEAFFGQGTRLTVV.

The CDR3 reads CASSLLGGTSGSRETQYF. In DNA form, the CDR3 reads TGTGCCAGCAGCTTACTAGGCGGGACTAGCGGGAGTAGGGAGACCCAGTACTTC. The chain carries TRBV11-3 and TRBJ2-5; 14 positions match TRBD2. Losses at the gene ends were 2 bases for V and 5 bases for J; bases not matched to a gene: 10. CDR1 is SGHNT and CDR2 is YENEEA in the germline V gene. The CDR3 is 18 amino acids.

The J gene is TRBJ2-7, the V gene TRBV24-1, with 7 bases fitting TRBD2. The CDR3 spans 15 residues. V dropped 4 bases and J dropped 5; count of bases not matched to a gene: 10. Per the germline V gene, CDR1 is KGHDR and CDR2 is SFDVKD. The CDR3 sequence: CATSDSYPGGNEQYF. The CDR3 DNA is TGTGCCACCAGTGACTCCTACCCCGGGGGGAACGAGCAGTACTTC.

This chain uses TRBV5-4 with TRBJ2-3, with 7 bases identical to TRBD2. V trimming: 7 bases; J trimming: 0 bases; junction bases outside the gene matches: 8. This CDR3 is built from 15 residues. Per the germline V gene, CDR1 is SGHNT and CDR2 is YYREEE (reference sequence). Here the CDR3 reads CASGTTGGSTDTQYF. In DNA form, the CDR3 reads TGTGCCAGCGGCACCACGGGGGGAAGCACAGATACGCAGTATTTT.

In nucleotides, the CDR3 is TGCGCCAGCAGCGACAGGGGGCCTTCACCCCTCCACTTT. Protein product: CASSDRGPSPLHF. The V gene is TRBV10-2, the J gene TRBJ1-6; 10 bases align to TRBD1. The CDR3 consists of 13 residues. Germline-derived CDR1 and CDR2 are WSHSY and SAAADI. V dropped 6 bases and J dropped 9; count of bases not matched to a gene: 2.

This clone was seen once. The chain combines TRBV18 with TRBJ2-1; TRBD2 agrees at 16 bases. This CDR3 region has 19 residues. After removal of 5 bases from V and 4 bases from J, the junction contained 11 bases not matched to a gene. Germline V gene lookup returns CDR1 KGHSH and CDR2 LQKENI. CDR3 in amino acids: CASSGTSGRAAPLYNEQFF. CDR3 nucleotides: TGTGCCAGCTCAGGGACTAGCGGGAGGGCCGCCCCCCTTTACAATGAGCAGTTCTTC. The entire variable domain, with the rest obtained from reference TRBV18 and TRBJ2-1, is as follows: NAGVMQNPRHLVRRRGQEARLRCSPMKGHSHVYWYRQLPEEGLKFMVYLQKENIIDESGMPKERFSAEFPKEGPSILRIQQVVRGDSAAYFCASSGTSGRAAPLYNEQFFGPGTRLTVL.

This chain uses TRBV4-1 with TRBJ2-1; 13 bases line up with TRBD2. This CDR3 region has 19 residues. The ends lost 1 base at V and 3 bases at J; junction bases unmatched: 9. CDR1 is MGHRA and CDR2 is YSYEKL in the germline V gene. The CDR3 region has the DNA TGCGCCAGCAGCCAAGGAACTAGCGGGAGGGCCCGGTACTACAATGAGCAGTTCTTC. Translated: CASSQGTSGRARYYNEQFF.

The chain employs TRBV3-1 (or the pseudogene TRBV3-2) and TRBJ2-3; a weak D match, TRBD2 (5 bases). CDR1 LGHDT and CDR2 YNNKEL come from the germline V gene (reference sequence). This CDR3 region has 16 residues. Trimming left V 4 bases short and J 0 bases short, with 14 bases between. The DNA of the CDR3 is TGTGCCAGCAGCCGGCTAGGAGGTTCTAGCACAGATACGCAGTATTTT. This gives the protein CASSRLGGSSTDTQYF.

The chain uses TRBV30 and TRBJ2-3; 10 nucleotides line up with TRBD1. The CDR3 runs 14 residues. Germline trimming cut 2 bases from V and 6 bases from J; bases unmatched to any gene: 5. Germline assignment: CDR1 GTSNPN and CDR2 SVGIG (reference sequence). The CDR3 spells CAWSMTGGEDTQYF. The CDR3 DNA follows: TGTGCCTGGAGTATGACAGGGGGCGAGGATACGCAGTATTTT.

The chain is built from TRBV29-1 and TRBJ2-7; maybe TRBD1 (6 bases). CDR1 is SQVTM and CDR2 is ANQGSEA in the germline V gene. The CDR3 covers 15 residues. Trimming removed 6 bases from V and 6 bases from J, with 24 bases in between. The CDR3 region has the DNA TGCAGCGTGGCCCACGGGTCATCGGACAGCTTCGAGCAGTACTTC. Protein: CSVAHGSSDSFEQYF.

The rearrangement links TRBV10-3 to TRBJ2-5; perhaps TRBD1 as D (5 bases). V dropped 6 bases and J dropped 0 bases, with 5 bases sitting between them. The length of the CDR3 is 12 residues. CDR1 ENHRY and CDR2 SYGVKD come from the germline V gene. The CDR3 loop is CAIRDNQETQYF. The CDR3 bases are TGTGCCATCAGGGACAACCAAGAGACCCAGTACTTC.

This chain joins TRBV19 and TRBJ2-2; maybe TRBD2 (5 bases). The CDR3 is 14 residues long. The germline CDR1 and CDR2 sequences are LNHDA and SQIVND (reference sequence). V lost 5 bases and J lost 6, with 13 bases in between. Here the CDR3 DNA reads TGTGCCAGTAGTTGGGAGACCCAACCCGGGGAGCTGTTTTTT. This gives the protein CASSWETQPGELFF.

The CDR3 DNA reads TGTGCCAGCAGCCCAGGAACACGTGCAGCTTTCTTT. Translated: CASSPGTRAAFF. The rearrangement uses TRBV7-9 and TRBJ1-1; D ambiguous. Germline V lookup: CDR1 SEHNR, CDR2 FQNEAQ (reference sequence). V lost 5 bases, J lost 10 bases, and 14 bases lay in between. The CDR3 totals 12 residues. The whole variable domain, filled in from reference TRBV7-9 and TRBJ1-1, reads DTGVSQNPRHKITKRGQNVTFRCDPISEHNRLYWYRQTLGQGPEFLTYFQNEAQLEKSRLLSDRFSAERPKGSFSTLEIQRTEQGDSAMYLCASSPGTRAAFFGQGTRLTVV.

The CDR3 here is CASSQKTGMAGVYGYTF. The DNA of the CDR3 is TGCGCCAGCAGCCAGAAGACAGGGATGGCTGGGGTCTATGGCTACACCTTC. The rearrangement uses TRBV4-1 and TRBJ1-2, with 7 bases lining up with TRBD1. Germline loops: CDR1 MGHRA, CDR2 YSYEKL. V shed 3 bases, J shed 4 bases, and the junction held 14 bases outside the gene matches. CDR3 size: 17 residues.

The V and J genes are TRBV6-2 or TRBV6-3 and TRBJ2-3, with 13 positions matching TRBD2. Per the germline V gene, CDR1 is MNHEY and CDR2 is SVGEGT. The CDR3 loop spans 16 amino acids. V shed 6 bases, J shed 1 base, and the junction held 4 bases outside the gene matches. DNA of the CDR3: TGTGCCAGCAGCGTGGGACTAGCGGGACGCACAGATACGCAGTATTTT. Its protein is CASSVGLAGRTDTQYF.

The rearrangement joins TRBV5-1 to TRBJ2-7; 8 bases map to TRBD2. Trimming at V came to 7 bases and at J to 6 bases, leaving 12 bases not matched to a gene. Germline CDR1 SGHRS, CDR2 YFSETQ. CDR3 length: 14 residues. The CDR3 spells CASRLTTGTSEQYF. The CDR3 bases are TGCGCCAGCCGCCTCACCACCGGGACTAGCGAGCAGTACTTC.

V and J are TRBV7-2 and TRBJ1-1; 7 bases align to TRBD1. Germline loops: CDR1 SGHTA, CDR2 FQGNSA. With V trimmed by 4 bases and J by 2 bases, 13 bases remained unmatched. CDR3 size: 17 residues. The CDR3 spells CASSSQGVGWRNTEAFF. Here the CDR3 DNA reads TGTGCCAGCAGCTCTCAGGGGGTGGGGTGGAGAAACACTGAAGCTTTCTTT.

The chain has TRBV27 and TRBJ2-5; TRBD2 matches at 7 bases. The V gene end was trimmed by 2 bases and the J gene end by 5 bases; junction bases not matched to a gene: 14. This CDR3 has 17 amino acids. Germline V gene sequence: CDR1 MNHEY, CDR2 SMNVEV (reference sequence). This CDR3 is CASSLRFPTGGEETQYF. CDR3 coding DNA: TGTGCCAGCAGTTTAAGATTCCCGACTGGGGGGGAGGAGACCCAGTACTTC.